This TCR beta chain was recorded in a study of T cells after yellow fever vaccination. About the research overall: SMART-Seq v4 Ultra Low Input served to prepare low-cell-number fractions. The study's findings and limits: Among all clonotypes, a small share was observed in both CD4 and CD8 compartments.

Template-switching 5'RACE yielded the TCR cDNA; a universal primer site and UMIs were added in the process. TCRdb called the 5' RACE reads again in MiXCR, with one record for every CDR3 protein. The sample lists 620,000 or so distinct CDR3 sequences, about a sixth occurring once. Germline loops: CDR1 SEHNR, CDR2 FQNEAQ (reference sequence). The CDR3 has 14 amino acids. Trimming stripped 10 bases from V and 1 base from J, with 16 bases between. A remark on this clonotype: Its antigen remains unknown.

Source: PBMCs, taken less than 6 days after the first yellow fever vaccination. The source is a man younger than 35 who received the YFV17D yellow fever vaccine. V usage is TRBV7-9 and J usage is TRBJ1-1, with a weak D call TRBD1 (5 bases). CDR3 sequence reads: CATGRGDGNTEAFF. In DNA, the CDR3 is TGTGCCACCGGCCGGGGGGACGGGAACACTGAAGCTTTCTTT. Full variable domain (rest looked up from reference TRBV7-9 and TRBJ1-1): DTGVSQNPRHKITKRGQNVTFRCDPISEHNRLYWYRQTLGQGPEFLTYFQNEAQLEKSRLLSDRFSAERPKGSFSTLEIQRTEQGDSAMYLCATGRGDGNTEAFFGQGTRLTVV.